Shown below are 14 T cell receptor beta chains from a single sample sequenced in a study of cytomegalovirus exposure and HLA in healthy donors. PCR primers comprised 60 Vbeta and 13 Jbeta primers. TCRdb keeps only in-frame clones here, not all; method: immunoSEQ multiplex PCR. The table lists a few hundred thousand clones, approximately 81% of them singletons, with 2.9% in the top ten. The material sequenced was PBMCs. The source is a man under 40 in good health and CMV-seronegative.

The rearrangement joins TRBV9 to TRBJ1-1; D remains unclear. This CDR3 contains 15 residues. V was clipped by 0 bases and J by 0 bases, with 9 bases between them. Germline-derived CDR1 and CDR2 are SGDLS and YYNGEE. CDR3 amino acids: CASSVAPGLNTEAFF. The CDR3 bases are TGTGCCAGCAGCGTAGCTCCAGGATTGAACACTGAAGCTTTCTTT.

CDR3 loop: CASSEWGDSNYGYTF. CDR3 in DNA: TGTGCCAGCAGTGAATGGGGGGACTCTAACTATGGCTACACCTTC. The gene calls are TRBV25-1 and TRBJ1-2, with D tentatively TRBD1 (5 bases). Germline lookup yields CDR1 MGHDK and CDR2 SYGVNS. The CDR3 consists of 15 residues. V was shortened by 1 base and J by 0 bases, with 9 bases between the two germline ends.

The chain links TRBV18 to TRBJ2-2, with 12 bases matching TRBD2. With 5 bases clipped from V and 0 bases from J, the junction kept 4 bases outside the gene matches. Germline loops: CDR1 KGHSH, CDR2 LQKENI. This CDR3 has 17 amino acids. For the CDR3, the DNA is TGTGCCAGCTCAATACGGACTAGCGGGGCGAACACCGGGGAGCTGTTTTTT. It codes for CASSIRTSGANTGELFF.

The rearrangement joins TRBV2 to TRBJ1-6; 9 nucleotides match TRBD1. This CDR3 has 16 amino acids. Germline V gene lookup returns CDR1 SNHLY and CDR2 FYNNEI. The trim removed 5 bases at V and 7 bases at J, leaving 9 bases unmatched. CDR3 residues: CASSPGQGTGNSPLHF. DNA of the CDR3: TGTGCCAGCAGTCCGGGACAGGGCACGGGGAATTCACCCCTCCACTTT.

The chain uses TRBV4-3 and TRBJ1-6; 7 bases are shared with TRBD1. V dropped 0 bases and J dropped 8; count of bases not matched to a gene: 13. The germline V gene has CDR1 LGHNA and CDR2 YSLEER. CDR3 length: 18 amino acids. The CDR3 sequence: CASSQDEVGTAKYSPLHF. CDR3 coding DNA: TGCGCCAGCAGCCAAGATGAGGTCGGGACAGCGAAATATTCACCCCTCCACTTT.

The CDR3: CASSSGLAGDHRGETQYF. DNA of the CDR3: TGTGCCAGCAGCTCGGGACTAGCGGGGGACCATCGGGGAGAGACCCAGTACTTC. The V call is TRBV7-6, the J call TRBJ2-5; 14 nucleotides line up with TRBD2. The V and J ends lost 4 bases and 4 bases, in that order; junction bases with no gene match: 11. Germline V gene lookup returns CDR1 SGHVS and CDR2 FNYEAQ. This CDR3 has 18 residues.

This clone has just one count. This chain connects TRBV7-6 to TRBJ2-1; 8 nucleotides align to TRBD2. Trimming at V came to 1 base and at J to 0 bases, leaving 2 bases not matched to a gene. The CDR3 loop spans 16 amino acids. Germline V CDR1 and CDR2: SGHVS, FNYEAQ. CDR3 coding DNA: TGTGCCAGCAGCTTAGGGGCGGGGGGCTCCTACAATGAGCAGTTCTTC. It translates to CASSLGAGGSYNEQFF.

The chain carries TRBV7-6 and TRBJ2-5, with 15 bases lining up with TRBD2. Near its end, the DNA agrees better with TRBJ2-7, so the J call may be wrong. Germline values: CDR1 SGHVS, CDR2 FNYEAQ. The CDR3 covers 16 residues. The CDR3 is CASSRGTSGGIYEQYF. In nucleotides, the CDR3 is TGTGCCAGCAGCCGAGGGACTAGCGGGGGGATCTACGAGCAGTACTTC.

V is TRBV5-1 and J is TRBJ2-5; 9 bases fit TRBD2. Germline lookup yields CDR1 SGHRS and CDR2 YFSETQ. With V trimmed by 5 bases and J by 4 bases, 3 bases remained unmatched. The CDR3 sequence is 13 residues long. The CDR3 protein is CASRGGGAETQYF. The DNA of the CDR3 is TGCGCCAGCAGAGGCGGGGGGGCAGAGACCCAGTACTTC.

This clone was detected a few times. The rearrangement joins TRBV7-9 to TRBJ2-1; TRBD2 matches at 7 bases. The CDR3 sequence is 14 residues long. The trim removed 8 bases at V and 6 bases at J, leaving 10 bases unmatched. CDR1 is SEHNR and CDR2 is FQNEAQ in the germline V gene (reference sequence). CDR3 residues: CASGTTGTTNEQFF. CDR3 DNA: TGTGCCAGCGGGACCACCGGGACTACCAATGAGCAGTTCTTC.

The chain recombines TRBV7-8 with TRBJ1-2; 7 bases align to TRBD1. The CDR3 extends over 15 amino acids. The V segment lost 5 bases and the J segment 5 bases; nucleotides outside the gene matches: 11. The germline CDR1 and CDR2 sequences are SGHVS and FQNEAQ. As DNA, the CDR3 is TGTGCCAGCAGCCTAGGGGACAGTTCTTCTTATGGCTACACCTTC. It encodes CASSLGDSSSYGYTF.

The rearrangement joins TRBV5-4 to TRBJ1-4, with D possibly matching TRBD1 (6 bases). Deletions cut 0 bases from V and 5 bases from J, with 11 bases between. The germline gives CDR1 SGHNT, CDR2 YYREEE (reference sequence). This CDR3 comprises 15 residues. CDR3 coding DNA: TGTGCCAGCAGCTTGGGGGCAGGGACAAATGAAAAACTGTTTTTT. Its translation: CASSLGAGTNEKLFF.

The chain recombines TRBV7-8 with TRBJ2-5, with D uncertain. This CDR3 spans 15 amino acids. Trimming removed 4 bases at V and 5 bases at J, with 17 bases between. CDR1 is SGHVS and CDR2 is FQNEAQ in the germline V gene. Here the CDR3 reads CASSSSERRWETQYF. CDR3 nucleotides: TGTGCCAGCAGCTCCTCGGAGAGACGCTGGGAGACCCAGTACTTC.

The J gene is TRBJ1-6, the V gene TRBV6-1, with TRBD1 as a possible D gene (6 bases). Germline V CDR1 and CDR2: MNHNS, SASEGT. The CDR3 extends over 18 amino acids. Trimming pared 2 bases from V and 0 bases from J, leaving 14 bases between. Here the CDR3 reads CASSERTGLSSYNSPLHF. The CDR3 nucleotides read TGTGCCAGCAGTGAACGTACAGGGTTGAGCTCCTATAATTCACCCCTCCACTTT.